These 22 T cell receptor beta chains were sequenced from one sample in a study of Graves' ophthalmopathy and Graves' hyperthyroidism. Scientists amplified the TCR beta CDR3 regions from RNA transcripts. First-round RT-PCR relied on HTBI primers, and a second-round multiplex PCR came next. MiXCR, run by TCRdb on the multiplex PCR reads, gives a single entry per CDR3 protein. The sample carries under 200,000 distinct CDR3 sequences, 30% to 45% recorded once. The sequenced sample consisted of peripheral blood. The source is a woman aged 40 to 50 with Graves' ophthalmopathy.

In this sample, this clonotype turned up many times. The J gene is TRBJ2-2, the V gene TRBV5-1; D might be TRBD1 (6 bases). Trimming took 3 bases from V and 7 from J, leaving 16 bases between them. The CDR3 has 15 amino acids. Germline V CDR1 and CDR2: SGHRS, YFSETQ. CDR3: CASSSDRMLVGELFF. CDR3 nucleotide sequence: TGCGCCAGCAGCTCTGACAGGATGTTAGTCGGGGAGCTGTTTTTT.

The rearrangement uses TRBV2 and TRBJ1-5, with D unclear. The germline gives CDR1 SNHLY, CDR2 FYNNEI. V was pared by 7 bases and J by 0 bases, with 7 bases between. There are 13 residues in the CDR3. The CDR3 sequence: CASMTDSNQPQHF. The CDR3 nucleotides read TGTGCCAGCATGACTGATAGCAATCAGCCCCAGCATTTT.

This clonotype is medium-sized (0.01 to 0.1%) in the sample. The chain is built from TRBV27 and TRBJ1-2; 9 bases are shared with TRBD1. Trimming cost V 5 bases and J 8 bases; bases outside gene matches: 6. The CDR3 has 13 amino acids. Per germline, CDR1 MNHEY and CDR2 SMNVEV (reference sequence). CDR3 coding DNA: TGTGCCAGCAGTACGCGGACAGGGGACGGCTACACCTTC. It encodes CASSTRTGDGYTF.

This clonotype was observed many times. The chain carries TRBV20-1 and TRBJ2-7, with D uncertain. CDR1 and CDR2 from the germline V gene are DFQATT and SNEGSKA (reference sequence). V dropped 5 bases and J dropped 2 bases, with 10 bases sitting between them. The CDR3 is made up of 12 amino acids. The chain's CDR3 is CSAGGVAYEQYF. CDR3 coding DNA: TGCAGTGCTGGCGGTGTAGCCTACGAGCAGTACTTC.

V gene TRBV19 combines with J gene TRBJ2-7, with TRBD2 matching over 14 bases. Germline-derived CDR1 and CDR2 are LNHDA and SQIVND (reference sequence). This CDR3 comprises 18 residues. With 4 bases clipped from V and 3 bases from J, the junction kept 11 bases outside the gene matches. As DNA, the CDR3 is TGTGCCAGTAGTACGCCGGGACTAGCGGGAGCCCGGGGCTACGAGCAGTACTTC. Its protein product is CASSTPGLAGARGYEQYF.

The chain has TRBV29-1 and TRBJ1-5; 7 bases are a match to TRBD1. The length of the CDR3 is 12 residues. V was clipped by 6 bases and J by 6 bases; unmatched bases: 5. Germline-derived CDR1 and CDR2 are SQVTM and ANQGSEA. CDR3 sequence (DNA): TGCAGCGTGACAGGGCGTACTCAGCCCCAGCATTTT. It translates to CSVTGRTQPQHF. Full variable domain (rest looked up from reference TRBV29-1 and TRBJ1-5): SAVISQKPSRDICQRGTSLTIQCQVDSQVTMMFWYRQQPGQSLTLIATANQGSEATYESGFVIDKFPISRPNLTFSTLTVSNMSPEDSSIYLCSVTGRTQPQHFGDGTRLSIL.

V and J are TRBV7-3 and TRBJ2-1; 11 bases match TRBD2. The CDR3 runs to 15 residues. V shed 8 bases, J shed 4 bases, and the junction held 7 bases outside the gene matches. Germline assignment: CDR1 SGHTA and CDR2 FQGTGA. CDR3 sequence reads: CASSPGLAGYNEQFF. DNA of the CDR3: TGTGCCAGCTCGCCCGGACTAGCGGGTTACAATGAGCAGTTCTTC.

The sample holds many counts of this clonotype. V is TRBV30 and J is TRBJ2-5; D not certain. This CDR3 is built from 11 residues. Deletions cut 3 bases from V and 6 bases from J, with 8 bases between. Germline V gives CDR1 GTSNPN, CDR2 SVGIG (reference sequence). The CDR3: CAWSESKTQYF. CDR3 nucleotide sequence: TGTGCCTGGAGCGAGTCGAAGACCCAGTACTTC.

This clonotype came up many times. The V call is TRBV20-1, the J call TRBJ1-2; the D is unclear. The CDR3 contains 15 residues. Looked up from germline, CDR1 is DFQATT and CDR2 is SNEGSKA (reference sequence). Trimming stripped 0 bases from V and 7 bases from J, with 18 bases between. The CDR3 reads CSAREYRAGYSGYTF. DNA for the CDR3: TGCAGTGCTAGAGAATATCGTGCAGGCTATTCTGGCTACACCTTC.

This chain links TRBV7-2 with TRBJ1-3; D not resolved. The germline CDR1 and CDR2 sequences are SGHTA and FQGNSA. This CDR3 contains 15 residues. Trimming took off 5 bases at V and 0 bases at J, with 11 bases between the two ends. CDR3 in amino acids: CASSPRPLSGNTIYF. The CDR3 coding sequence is TGTGCCAGCAGCCCTAGACCTCTCTCTGGAAACACCATATATTTT.

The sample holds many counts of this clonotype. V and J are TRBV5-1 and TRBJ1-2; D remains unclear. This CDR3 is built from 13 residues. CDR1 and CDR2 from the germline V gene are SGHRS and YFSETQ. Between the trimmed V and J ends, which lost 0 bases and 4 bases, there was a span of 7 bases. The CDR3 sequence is CASSLEGGYGYTF. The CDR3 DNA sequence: TGCGCCAGCAGCTTGGAAGGAGGCTATGGCTACACCTTC.

The CDR3 spells CASSGPMVAGEDEQYF. In nucleotides, the CDR3 is TGTGCCAGCAGCGGTCCTATGGTAGCGGGCGAGGACGAGCAGTACTTC. The gene calls are TRBV28 and TRBJ2-7; TRBD2 matches 7 bases. Germline V gene sequence: CDR1 MDHEN, CDR2 SYDVKM. This CDR3 is 16 amino acids long. V trimming: 6 bases; J trimming: 5 bases; junction bases outside the gene matches: 16.

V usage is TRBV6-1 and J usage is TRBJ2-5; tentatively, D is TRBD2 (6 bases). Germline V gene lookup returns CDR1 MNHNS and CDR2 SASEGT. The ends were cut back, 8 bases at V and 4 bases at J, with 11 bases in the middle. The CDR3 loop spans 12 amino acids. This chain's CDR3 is CASGGQPETQYF. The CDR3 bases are TGTGCCAGCGGAGGGCAGCCAGAGACCCAGTACTTC.

The chain's CDR3 is CASRLTSGIYEQYF. Written as DNA, the CDR3 is TGTGCCAGCAGGCTGACTAGCGGGATCTACGAGCAGTACTTC. The rearrangement joins TRBV28 to TRBJ2-7; 11 bases line up with TRBD2. The CDR3 is 14 residues long. V lost 6 bases and J lost 3; bases outside the gene matches: 4. The germline V gene has CDR1 MDHEN and CDR2 SYDVKM.

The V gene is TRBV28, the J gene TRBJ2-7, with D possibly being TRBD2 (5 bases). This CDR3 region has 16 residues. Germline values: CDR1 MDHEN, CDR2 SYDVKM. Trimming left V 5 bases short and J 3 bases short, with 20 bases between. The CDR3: CASSPPRMRVLYEQYF. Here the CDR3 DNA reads TGTGCCAGCAGTCCCCCTCGGATGCGGGTACTCTACGAGCAGTACTTC.

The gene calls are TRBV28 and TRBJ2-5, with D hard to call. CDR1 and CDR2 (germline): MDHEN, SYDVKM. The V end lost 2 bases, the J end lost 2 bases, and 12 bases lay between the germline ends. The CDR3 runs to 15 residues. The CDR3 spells CASSLRWAIQETQYF. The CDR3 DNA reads TGTGCCAGCAGTTTACGGTGGGCTATTCAAGAGACCCAGTACTTC.

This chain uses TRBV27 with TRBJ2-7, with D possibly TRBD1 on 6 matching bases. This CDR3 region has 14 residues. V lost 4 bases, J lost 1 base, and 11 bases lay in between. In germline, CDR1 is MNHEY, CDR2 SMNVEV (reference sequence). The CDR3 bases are TGTGCCAGCAGTTGGGAGACAGGTTCCTACGAGCAGTACTTC. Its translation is CASSWETGSYEQYF.

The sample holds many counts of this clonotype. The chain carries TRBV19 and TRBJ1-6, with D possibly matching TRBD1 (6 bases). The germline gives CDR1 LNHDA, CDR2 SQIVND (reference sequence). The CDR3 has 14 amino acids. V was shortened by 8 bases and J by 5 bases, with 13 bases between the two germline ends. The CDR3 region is CASEGQLNNSPLHF. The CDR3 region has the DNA TGTGCCAGTGAGGGACAACTAAATAATTCACCCCTCCACTTT.

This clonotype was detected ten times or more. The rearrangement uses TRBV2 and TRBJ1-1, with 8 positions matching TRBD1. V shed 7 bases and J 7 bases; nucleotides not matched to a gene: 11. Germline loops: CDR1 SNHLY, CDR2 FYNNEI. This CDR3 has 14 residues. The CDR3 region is CASKPTQGAVEAFF. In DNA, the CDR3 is TGTGCCAGCAAACCTACTCAGGGGGCGGTTGAAGCTTTCTTT.

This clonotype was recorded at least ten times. The DNA of the CDR3 is TGCGCCAGCAGCTTTGGGGAGTACCAAGAGACCCAGTACTTC. Residues: CASSFGEYQETQYF. This sequence joins TRBV5-1 and TRBJ2-5; D may be TRBD2 (5 bases). CDR1 is SGHRS and CDR2 is YFSETQ in the germline V gene. The V gene lost 2 bases and the J gene lost 0 bases, with 8 bases spanning the gap. The CDR3 consists of 14 residues.

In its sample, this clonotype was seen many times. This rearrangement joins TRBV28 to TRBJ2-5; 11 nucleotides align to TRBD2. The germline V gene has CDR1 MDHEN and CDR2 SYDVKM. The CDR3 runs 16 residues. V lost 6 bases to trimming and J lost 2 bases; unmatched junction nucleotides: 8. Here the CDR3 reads CASSNGLAGGQETQYF. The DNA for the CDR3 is TGTGCCAGCAGCAACGGACTAGCGGGTGGGCAAGAGACCCAGTACTTC.

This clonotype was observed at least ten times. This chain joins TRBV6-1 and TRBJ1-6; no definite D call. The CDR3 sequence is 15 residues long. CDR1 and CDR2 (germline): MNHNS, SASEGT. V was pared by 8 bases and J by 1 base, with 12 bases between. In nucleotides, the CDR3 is TGTGCCAGCGGCCCGTGGCCTTCCTATAATTCACCCCTCCACTTT. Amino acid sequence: CASGPWPSYNSPLHF.